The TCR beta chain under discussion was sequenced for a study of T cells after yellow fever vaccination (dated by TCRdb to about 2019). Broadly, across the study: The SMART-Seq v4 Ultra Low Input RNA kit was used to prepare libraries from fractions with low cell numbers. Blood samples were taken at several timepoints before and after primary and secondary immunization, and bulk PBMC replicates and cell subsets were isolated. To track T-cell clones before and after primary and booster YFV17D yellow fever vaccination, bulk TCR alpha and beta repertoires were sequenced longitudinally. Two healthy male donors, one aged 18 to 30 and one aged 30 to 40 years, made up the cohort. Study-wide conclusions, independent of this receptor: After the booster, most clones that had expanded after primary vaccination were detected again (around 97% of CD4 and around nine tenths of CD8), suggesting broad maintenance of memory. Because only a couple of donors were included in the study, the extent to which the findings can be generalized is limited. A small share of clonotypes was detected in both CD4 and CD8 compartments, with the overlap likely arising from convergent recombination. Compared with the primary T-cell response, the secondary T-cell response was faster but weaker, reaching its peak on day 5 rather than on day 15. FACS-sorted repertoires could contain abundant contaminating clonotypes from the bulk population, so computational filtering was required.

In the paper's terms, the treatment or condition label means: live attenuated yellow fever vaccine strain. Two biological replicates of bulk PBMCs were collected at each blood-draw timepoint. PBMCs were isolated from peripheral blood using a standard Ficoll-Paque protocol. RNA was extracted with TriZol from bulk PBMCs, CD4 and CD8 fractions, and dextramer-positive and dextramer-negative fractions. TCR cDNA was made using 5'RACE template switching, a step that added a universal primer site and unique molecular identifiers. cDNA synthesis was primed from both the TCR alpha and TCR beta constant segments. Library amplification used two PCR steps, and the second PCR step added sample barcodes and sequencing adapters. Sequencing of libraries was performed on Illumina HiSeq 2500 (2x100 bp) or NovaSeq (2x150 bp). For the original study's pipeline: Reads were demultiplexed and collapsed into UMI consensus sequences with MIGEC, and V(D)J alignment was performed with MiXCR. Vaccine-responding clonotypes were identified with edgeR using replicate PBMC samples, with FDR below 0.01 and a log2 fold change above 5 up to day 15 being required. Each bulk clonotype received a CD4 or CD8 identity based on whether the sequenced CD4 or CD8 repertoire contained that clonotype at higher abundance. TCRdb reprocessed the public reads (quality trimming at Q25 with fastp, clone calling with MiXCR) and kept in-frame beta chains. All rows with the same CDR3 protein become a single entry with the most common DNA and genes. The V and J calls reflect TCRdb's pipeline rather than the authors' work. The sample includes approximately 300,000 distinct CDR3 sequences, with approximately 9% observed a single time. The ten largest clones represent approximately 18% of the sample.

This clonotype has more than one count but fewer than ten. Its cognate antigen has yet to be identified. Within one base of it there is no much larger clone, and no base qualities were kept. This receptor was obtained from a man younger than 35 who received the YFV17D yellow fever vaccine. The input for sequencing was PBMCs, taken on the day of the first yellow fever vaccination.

The bases read TGTGCCAGCAGCCCAGGCGAGCAGTACTTC. This sequence encodes CASSPGEQYF. This chain is built from TRBV28 and TRBJ2-7, with the D gene uncertain. From a lookup of the germline V gene, CDR1 and CDR2 are MDHEN and SYDVKM. V is shortened by 6 bases, J by 6 bases, and the region joining them spans 6 bases. The CDR3 runs 10 amino acids, cysteine and phenylalanine included. CDR3 DNA only is kept here, 30 bases in frame from base 1.